This entry features one T cell receptor (beta chain) sequence. Combining a sample-barcoded 5' primer with a J-beta primer mix, a second PCR ran for roughly 6 to 12 cycles. From the 5' RACE reads, TCRdb called clonotypes with MiXCR, one entry per CDR3 protein. The data hold 1,800,000 or so distinct CDR3 sequences, with 35% to 50% observed a single time. This record belongs to a study of blood T cells in healthy people across ages. The ends lost 7 bases at V and 4 bases at J; junction bases unmatched: 8. From germline, CDR1 is MGHRA and CDR2 YSYEKL. The CDR3 runs to 15 residues. Input material: blood. The gene calls are TRBV4-1 and TRBJ2-1; 9 positions agree with TRBD2. This clonotype was obtained from a human donor in good health. This CDR3 is CASNSRLADYNEQFF. The CDR3 nucleotides read TGCGCCAGCAACTCAAGACTAGCGGATTACAATGAGCAGTTCTTC.